The sequence of this T cell receptor (beta chain) was determined in a study of blood T cell repertoires in COVID-19. Overall study context: Acute-phase and convalescent COVID-19 samples originated in the United States, Italy and Spain. The cDNA or gDNA used as material had been derived from T cells, B-cell-depleted T cells, or PBMCs.

V was cut by 1 base and J by 0 bases, with 7 bases left in between. This CDR3 is 14 amino acids long. The germline CDR1 and CDR2 sequences are SGHTS and YDEGEE. This clone has more than one count but fewer than ten. The authors' processing: Amplifying reference gene primers gave estimates of nucleated cell counts. The data were produced by immunoSEQ multiplex PCR, yet TCRdb's version contains in-frame clones alone and is incomplete. That table gives V, J and clone size, and the DNA gave D and trimming. The data contain approximately 350,000 clones, around four fifths of them singletons. This TCR derives from a man aged 25-45 years with active or convalescent COVID-19. The source material was peripheral blood. The chain recombines TRBV5-8 with TRBJ1-2, with D tentatively TRBD1 (5 bases). CDR3 region: CASSLRQTNYGYTF. CDR3 sequence (DNA): TGTGCCAGCAGCTTGCGACAGACTAACTATGGCTACACCTTC.